The subject of this entry is one T cell receptor beta chain. One end of the junction fails to match germline, which may point to a read error. Clones were sequenced by immunoSEQ multiplex PCR, and TCRdb holds only the in-frame ones, with some missing. The sample shows 60,000 to 80,000 clones, 82% of them seen only once. This sample was included in a study of radiation and T cells in renal cell carcinoma. Germline CDR1 LNHDA, CDR2 SQIVND (reference sequence). The CDR3 length is 12 residues. Time point: blood 2 weeks post-SBRT. Specified treatment: 15 Gy SBRT to primary tumor, nephrectomy 4 weeks later. After SBRT, blood was collected at 2 and 4 weeks, plus baseline. Clear cell pathology was present in this patient's renal cell carcinoma.

The receptor was isolated from a man aged 60 to 75 with renal cell carcinoma. The specimen was blood, collected from a patient whose treatment included radiotherapy and nephrectomy. The chain employs TRBV19 and TRBJ1-1; no clear D gene. CDR3 nucleotide sequence: TGTGCCTGTAGTAGGCCTTTGGGTGGCGCTTTCTTT. Translating gives CACSRPLGGAFF.